The rows below give T cell receptor beta chains drawn from one sample of a study of blood T cell repertoires in COVID-19. The method was immunoSEQ multiplex PCR; TCRdb's version includes in-frame clones alone and lacks a portion of them. The sample holds about 200,000 clones, 82% seen once. The source material was peripheral blood. The source of these receptors is a woman in her sixties or seventies with COVID-19, enrolled during active disease. Both conserved end residues are part of each CDR3. D genes are given only for firm matches. Where a row states a size, it is once, few, many or the class of an expanded clone; other rows omit it.

v_gene	abundance	j_gene	d_gene	CDR3aa	CDR3nt
TRBV30	.	TRBJ1-3	.	CAWTRVQDGNTIYF	TGTGCCTGGACGCGGGTCCAGGATGGAAACACCATATATTTT
TRBV5-5	.	TRBJ1-2	.	CASSLEGSKGGGYTF	TGTGCCAGCAGCTTGGAAGGATCGAAAGGCGGTGGCTACACCTTC
TRBV9	few	TRBJ2-5	TRBD2	CASSAGLAGGPQETQYF	TGTGCCAGCAGCGCGGGACTAGCGGGAGGTCCTCAAGAGACCCAGTACTTC
TRBV6-5	.	TRBJ1-2	TRBD1	CASTGDRVGEYGYTF	TGTGCCAGCACGGGGGACAGGGTGGGAGAATATGGCTACACCTTC
TRBV12-3/TRBV12-4	few	TRBJ1-1	.	CASSNRWNTEAFF	TGTGCCAGCAGTAACAGGTGGAACACTGAAGCTTTCTTT
TRBV2	.	TRBJ1-1	.	CASSYTTEAFF	TGTGCCAGCAGTTACACGACAGAAGCTTTCTTT
TRBV28	.	TRBJ2-7	TRBD2	CASRKSGAREQYF	TGTGCCAGCCGAAAGAGCGGGGCCCGTGAGCAGTACTTC
TRBV28	few	TRBJ1-2	.	CATLDSRFLVYGYTF	TGTGCCACCTTGGACAGCCGATTCCTGGTCTATGGCTACACCTTC
TRBV2	.	TRBJ2-1	TRBD2	CASSGGLAAYNEQFF	TGTGCCAGCAGTGGGGGACTAGCGGCCTACAATGAGCAGTTCTTC
TRBV7-2	.	TRBJ2-7	TRBD2	CASSLASSGRTYEQYF	TGTGCCAGCAGCTTAGCTTCTAGCGGGCGCACCTACGAGCAGTACTTC
TRBV5-1	.	TRBJ2-3	TRBD2	CASRTLAGGTDTQYF	TGCGCCAGCAGGACCCTAGCGGGAGGAACAGATACGCAGTATTTT
TRBV27	.	TRBJ1-3	TRBD1	CASSLRQGPKDTIYF	TGTGCCAGCAGTTTGAGACAGGGTCCGAAGGACACCATATATTTT
TRBV5-1	.	TRBJ1-2	.	CASSPRGAGYGYTF	TGCGCCAGCAGCCCTCGTGGGGCAGGCTATGGCTACACCTTC
TRBV5-1	.	TRBJ1-1	.	CASSLLRSNEAFF	TGCGCCAGCAGCTTGCTCAGGTCGAATGAAGCTTTCTTT
TRBV27	.	TRBJ1-2	.	CASSLFGRGADLNYGYAF	.
TRBV10-3	.	TRBJ1-4	.	CAISVYVRQNEKLFF	TGTGCCATCAGTGTTTACGTCAGGCAGAATGAAAAACTGTTTTTT
TRBV7-7	.	TRBJ2-7	TRBD2	CASSMGTSGSEQYF	TGTGCCAGCAGCATGGGGACTAGCGGGAGCGAGCAGTACTTC
TRBV6-5	.	TRBJ2-3	.	CASSLGRDGDTQYF	TGTGCCAGCAGTTTAGGGCGGGATGGAGATACGCAGTATTTT
TRBV5-1	.	TRBJ1-1	.	CASCEQVNTEAFF	TGCGCCAGCTGTGAACAAGTGAACACTGAAGCTTTCTTT
TRBV7-2	.	TRBJ1-2	TRBD1	CASSPMTGYGYTF	TGTGCCAGCAGCCCCATGACAGGGTATGGCTACACCTTC
TRBV5-1	few	TRBJ2-7	TRBD2	CASSLGGAGSHEQYF	TGCGCCAGCAGCTTGGGCGGAGCGGGAAGCCACGAGCAGTACTTC
TRBV6-5	.	TRBJ2-5	TRBD2	CASRLAGDQETQYF	TGTGCCAGCAGACTAGCGGGAGACCAAGAGACCCAGTACTTC
TRBV5-1	.	TRBJ1-2	TRBD1	CASSLDRGVGGYTF	TGCGCCAGCAGCTTGGACAGGGGAGTGGGTGGCTACACCTTC
TRBV5-4	.	TRBJ2-2	.	CASSQEVQLNTGELFF	TGTGCCAGCAGCCAGGAAGTCCAGCTGAACACCGGGGAGCTGTTTTTT
TRBV27	once	TRBJ2-1	TRBD2	CASSLRPSGSSYNEQFF	TGTGCCAGCAGTTTACGGCCTAGCGGGAGCTCCTACAATGAGCAGTTCTTC
TRBV18	.	TRBJ1-2	.	CASSPTNRDSRNYGYTF	TGTGCCAGCTCACCCACAAACCGGGACTCTAGGAACTATGGCTACACCTTC
TRBV19	few	TRBJ2-7	.	CASSQTVADYEQYF	TGTGCCAGTAGCCAGACAGTCGCAGACTACGAGCAGTACTTC
TRBV7-8	few	TRBJ1-1	.	CASSYGGAGYWTEAFF	TGTGCCAGCAGCTACGGGGGTGCAGGATACTGGACTGAAGCTTTCTTT
TRBV29-1	.	TRBJ1-1	.	CSAKRSVVNTEAFF	TGCAGCGCCAAACGCTCAGTTGTGAACACTGAAGCTTTCTTT
TRBV5-6	.	TRBJ2-7	TRBD1	CASSRYRGSYEQYF	TGTGCCAGCAGCCGTTACAGGGGGTCCTACGAGCAGTACTTC
TRBV27	.	TRBJ2-5	.	CASSPDPRRIGGSIEVTQYF	TGTGCCAGCAGTCCCGATCCCAGACGGATTGGTGGATCTATAGAGGTGACCCAGTACTTC
TRBV27	.	TRBJ2-2	.	CASSLWLTGELFF	TGTGCCAGCAGTTTATGGCTTACCGGGGAGCTGTTTTTT
TRBV20-1	.	TRBJ1-1	.	CSASGSTEAFF	TGCAGTGCTAGTGGGAGCACTGAAGCTTTCTTT
TRBV28	.	TRBJ1-2	.	CASKRQVDYGYTF	TGTGCCAGTAAAAGGCAGGTAGACTATGGCTACACCTTC
TRBV7-9	.	TRBJ1-2	.	CASSPTGIVYGYTF	TGTGCCAGCAGCCCAACAGGGATAGTGTACGGCTACACCTTC
TRBV20-1	.	TRBJ2-3	TRBD2	CSASFSSGSGDTQYF	TGCAGTGCTAGTTTTTCTAGCGGGAGTGGAGATACGCAGTATTTT
TRBV7-2	.	TRBJ2-1	TRBD2	CASSLRAGASYNEQFF	TGTGCCAGCAGCCTACGAGCGGGGGCCTCCTACAATGAGCAGTTCTTC
TRBV28	once	TRBJ2-1	TRBD2	CASRLAGPRHNEQFF	TGTGCCAGCAGGCTAGCGGGGCCCAGGCACAATGAGCAGTTCTTC
TRBV6-2/TRBV6-3	.	TRBJ2-7	.	CASSYPGTSFEQYF	TGTGCCAGCAGTTACCCCGGGACATCCTTCGAGCAGTACTTC
TRBV3-1/TRBV3-2	.	TRBJ1-5	.	CASSQDTMLHRSGNQPQHF	TGTGCCAGCAGCCAAGATACGATGCTGCACAGGTCAGGCAATCAGCCCCAGCATTTT
TRBV5-5	.	TRBJ1-5	TRBD1	CASTLTGGEGQPQHF	TGTGCCAGCACCTTGACAGGGGGCGAGGGTCAGCCCCAGCATTTT
TRBV27	.	TRBJ1-5	TRBD1	CASSYRGRASNQPQHF	TGTGCCAGCAGTTACAGGGGGCGGGCGAGCAATCAGCCCCAGCATTTT
TRBV7-8	.	TRBJ2-1	TRBD2	CASSFGGSFSNEQFF	TGTGCCAGCAGCTTCGGCGGGAGTTTTTCGAATGAGCAGTTCTTC